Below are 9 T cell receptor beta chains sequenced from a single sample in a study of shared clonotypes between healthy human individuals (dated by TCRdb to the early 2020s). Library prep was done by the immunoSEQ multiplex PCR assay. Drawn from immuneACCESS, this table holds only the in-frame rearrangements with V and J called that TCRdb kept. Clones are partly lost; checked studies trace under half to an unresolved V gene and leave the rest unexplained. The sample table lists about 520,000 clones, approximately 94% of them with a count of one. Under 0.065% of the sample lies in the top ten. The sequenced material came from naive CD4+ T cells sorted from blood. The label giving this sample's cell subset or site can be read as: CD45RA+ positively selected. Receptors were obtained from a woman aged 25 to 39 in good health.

CDR3 protein: CASSFFPGTGGFNEQYF. The CDR3 region has the DNA TGTGCCAGCAGCTTTTTTCCGGGGACAGGGGGTTTTAACGAGCAGTACTTC. The gene calls are TRBV5-4 and TRBJ2-5; 11 bases agree with TRBD1. TRBJ2-7 matches the DNA end more closely, so the J call is doubtful. The CDR3 totals 17 residues. CDR1 and CDR2 from the germline V gene are SGHNT and YYREEE (reference sequence).

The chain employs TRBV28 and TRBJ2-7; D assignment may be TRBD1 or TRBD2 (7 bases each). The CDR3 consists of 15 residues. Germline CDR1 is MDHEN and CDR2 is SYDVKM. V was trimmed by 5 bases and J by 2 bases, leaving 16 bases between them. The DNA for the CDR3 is TGTGCCAGCAGTGGGGGGGAGGGGGCGACCTACGAGCAGTACTTC. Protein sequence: CASSGGEGATYEQYF.

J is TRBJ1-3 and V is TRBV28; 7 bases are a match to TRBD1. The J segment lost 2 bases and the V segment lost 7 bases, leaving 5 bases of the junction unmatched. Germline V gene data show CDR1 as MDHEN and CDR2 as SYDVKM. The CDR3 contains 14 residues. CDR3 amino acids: CASNGQDPGNTIYF. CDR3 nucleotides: TGTGCCAGCAATGGACAGGACCCTGGAAACACCATATATTTT.

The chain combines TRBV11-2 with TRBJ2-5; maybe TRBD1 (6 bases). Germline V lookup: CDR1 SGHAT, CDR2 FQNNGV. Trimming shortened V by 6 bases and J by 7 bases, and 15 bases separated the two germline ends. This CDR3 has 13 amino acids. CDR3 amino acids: CASRDRYPWTQYF. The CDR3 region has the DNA TGTGCCAGCAGAGACAGGTACCCTTGGACCCAGTACTTC.

The CDR3 protein is CASSRTGLPNEQFF. The CDR3 DNA follows: TGTGCCAGCAGCCGCACGGGACTCCCCAATGAGCAGTTCTTC. The chain employs TRBV2 and TRBJ2-1, with D maybe TRBD2 (6 bases). Germline CDR1 reads SNHLY; CDR2 reads FYNNEI. This CDR3 spans 14 amino acids. V was clipped by 6 bases and J by 6 bases, with 15 bases between them.

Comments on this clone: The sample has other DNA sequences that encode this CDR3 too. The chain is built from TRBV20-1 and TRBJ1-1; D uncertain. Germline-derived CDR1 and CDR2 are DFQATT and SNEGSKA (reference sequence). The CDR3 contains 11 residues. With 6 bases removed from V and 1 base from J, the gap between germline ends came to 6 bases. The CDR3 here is CSARENTEAFF. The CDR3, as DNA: TGCAGTGCACGGGAGAACACTGAAGCTTTCTTT.

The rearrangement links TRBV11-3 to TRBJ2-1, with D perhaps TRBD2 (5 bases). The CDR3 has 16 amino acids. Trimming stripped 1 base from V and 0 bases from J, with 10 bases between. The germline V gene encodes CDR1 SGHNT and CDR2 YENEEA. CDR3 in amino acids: CASSLGWTGSYNEQFF. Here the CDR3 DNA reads TGTGCCAGCAGCTTAGGGTGGACTGGCTCCTACAATGAGCAGTTCTTC.

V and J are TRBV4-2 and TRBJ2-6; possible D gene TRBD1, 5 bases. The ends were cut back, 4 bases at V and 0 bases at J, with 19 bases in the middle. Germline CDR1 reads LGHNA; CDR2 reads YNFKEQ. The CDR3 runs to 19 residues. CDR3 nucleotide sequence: TGTGCCAGCAGCCCCTTGGGTAAGGGGATCCTCTCTGGGGCCAACGTCCTGACTTTC. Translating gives CASSPLGKGILSGANVLTF.

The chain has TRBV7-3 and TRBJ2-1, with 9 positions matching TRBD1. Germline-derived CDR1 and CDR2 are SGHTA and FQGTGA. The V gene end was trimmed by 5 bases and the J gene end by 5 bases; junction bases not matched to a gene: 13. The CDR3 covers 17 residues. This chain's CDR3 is CASSPQSGTGTNNEQFF. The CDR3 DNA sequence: TGTGCCAGCAGCCCCCAGTCGGGGACAGGGACTAACAATGAGCAGTTCTTC.